The sequence of this TCR beta chain was determined in a study of PD-1 blockade in mismatch repair-deficient tumors. Assay used: immunoSEQ multiplex PCR; TCRdb lists only in-frame clones, some missing. The repertoire includes 85,000 to 130,000 clones, over 75% of them detected once, and around 5.8% sits in the top ten. The TCR-sequenced patients were a few responders to pembrolizumab. This TCR was recovered from an adult with mismatch repair-deficient cancer. The specimen was peripheral blood, collected approximately 8 months after starting pembrolizumab.

CDR3 protein: CASSIAEDEATNEKLFF. For the CDR3, the DNA is TGTGCCAGTAGTATAGCTGAGGACGAGGCAACTAATGAAAAACTGTTTTTT. The V and J genes are TRBV19 and TRBJ1-4, with no clear D. The germline CDR1 and CDR2 sequences are LNHDA and SQIVND (reference sequence). The CDR3 has 17 residues. V was clipped by 1 base and J by 0 bases, with 12 bases between them.